The 19 T cell receptor beta chains given below trace back to one sample, sequenced in a study of T cells in Graves' hyperthyroidism and ophthalmopathy. RNA transcripts were the template for amplifying TCR beta CDR3 regions. First-round RT-PCR targeting the TCR CDR3 was performed with the HTBI primer set. TCRdb reprocessed the multiplex PCR reads via MiXCR and lists one record per CDR3 protein. The sample has roughly 400,000 distinct CDR3 sequences, roughly 13% seen once. Sequenced sample: blood. Source of these receptors: a man aged 45 to 65 with Graves' ophthalmopathy.

This clonotype was seen more than once but under ten times. V and J are TRBV27 and TRBJ2-1; 13 bases are shared with TRBD2. Losses at the gene ends were 3 bases for V and 10 bases for J; bases not matched to a gene: 3. The germline V gene encodes CDR1 MNHEY and CDR2 SMNVEV (reference sequence). The CDR3 runs 14 residues. CDR3 region: CASSFGLAGVEQFF. Here the CDR3 DNA reads TGTGCCAGCAGTTTCGGACTAGCGGGAGTGGAGCAGTTCTTC.

This clonotype was seen at least ten times. The chain uses TRBV24-1 and TRBJ1-2, with D unresolved. The CDR3 has 14 residues. Trimming stripped 3 bases from V and 7 bases from J, with 14 bases between. CDR1 KGHDR and CDR2 SFDVKD come from the germline V gene. The chain's CDR3 is CATSDPPAEPGYTF. The CDR3 DNA reads TGTGCCACCAGTGATCCACCGGCGGAGCCTGGCTACACCTTC.

This clonotype occurred many times. The J gene is TRBJ1-2, the V gene TRBV11-2; a weak D match, TRBD1 (6 bases). This CDR3 region has 16 residues. From germline, CDR1 is SGHAT and CDR2 FQNNGV. The V end was cut by 1 base, the J end by 4 bases, with 16 bases between. CDR3 loop: CASSLAGARNTYGYTF. The CDR3 DNA is TGTGCCAGCAGCTTAGCAGGGGCGCGGAATACCTATGGCTACACCTTC. The variable domain in full, completed from reference TRBV11-2 and TRBJ1-2, reads EAGVAQSPRYKIIEKRQSVAFWCNPISGHATLYWYQQILGQGPKLLIQFQNNGVVDDSQLPKDRFSAERLKGVDSTLKIQPAKLEDSAVYLCASSLAGARNTYGYTFGSGTRLTVV.

This clonotype has at least ten counts. The chain links TRBV12-3 or TRBV12-4 to TRBJ1-2; D remains unclear. This CDR3 comprises 13 residues. V lost 6 bases, J lost 4 bases, and 12 bases lay in between. The CDR3 sequence: CASSETEAYGYTF. CDR3 nucleotide sequence: TGTGCCAGCAGCGAAACAGAAGCCTATGGCTACACCTTC.

V gene TRBV5-8 combines with J gene TRBJ2-1; TRBD1 matches at 7 bases. In germline, CDR1 is SGHTS, CDR2 YDEGEE. V shed 5 bases, J shed 3 bases, and the junction held 5 bases outside the gene matches. This CDR3 is 14 amino acids long. The CDR3 nucleotides are TGTGCCAGCAGACCAGGGGGTTTCTACAATGAGCAGTTCTTC. Translation: CASRPGGFYNEQFF.

The CDR3 loop is CASSSRGGAGLQPQHF. CDR3 nucleotides: TGTGCCAGCAGCTCCCGGGGGGGGGCGGGTCTTCAGCCCCAGCATTTT. The V gene is TRBV7-2, the J gene TRBJ1-5; possibly TRBD1 for D (6 bases). The CDR3 contains 16 residues. The germline V gene encodes CDR1 SGHTA and CDR2 FQGNSA. Trimming stripped 4 bases from V and 6 bases from J, with 19 bases between. The full variable domain, completed using reference TRBV7-2 and TRBJ1-5, is GAGVSQSPSNKVTEKGKDVELRCDPISGHTALYWYRQSLGQGLEFLIYFQGNSAPDKSGLPSDRFSAERTGGSVSTLTIQRTQQEDSAVYLCASSSRGGAGLQPQHFGDGTRLSIL.

The genes are TRBV20-1 and TRBJ1-3; possibly TRBD1 for D (5 bases). CDR3 size: 12 residues. Germline V lookup: CDR1 DFQATT, CDR2 SNEGSKA (reference sequence). V dropped 2 bases and J dropped 4 bases, with 6 bases sitting between them. The CDR3 bases are TGCAGTGCTAGACGGGGGGGAAACACCATATATTTT. Translating it yields CSARRGGNTIYF.

Many counts were recorded for this clonotype. V gene TRBV7-3 combines with J gene TRBJ2-3; D could derive from TRBD1 or TRBD2 (5 bases each). Trimming removed 5 bases from V and 0 bases from J, with 27 bases in between. CDR3 length: 20 amino acids. Germline V gene lookup returns CDR1 SGHTA and CDR2 FQGTGA. The CDR3 sequence is CASSPSRVGPSADSTDTQYF. The CDR3 DNA reads as TGTGCCAGCAGCCCGAGCAGGGTGGGCCCTTCAGCGGATAGCACAGATACGCAGTATTTT.

This clonotype was observed a few times. An end of the junction differs from the germline gene, which may be a read error. The gene calls are TRBV3-1 and TRBJ2-7; TRBD1 matches at 7 bases. This CDR3 has 15 residues. Germline assignment: CDR1 LGHDT and CDR2 YNNKEL (reference sequence). The CDR3 loop reads CAGSRRAAGGHEQYF. Written as DNA, the CDR3 is TGTGCCGGCAGCCGCAGAGCCGCAGGGGGACACGAGCAGTACTTC.

CDR3 in DNA: TGTGCCAGCGGTTCGGACAGCAACTATGGCTACACCTTC. Its translation: CASGSDSNYGYTF. The rearrangement uses TRBV6-2 or TRBV6-3 and TRBJ1-2, with a tentative D call TRBD1 (6 bases). The CDR3 sequence is 13 residues long. Trimming shortened V by 8 bases and J by 2 bases, and 12 bases separated the two germline ends. Per the germline V gene, CDR1 is MNHEY and CDR2 is SVGEGT.

The sample holds many counts of this clonotype. This chain connects TRBV7-2 to TRBJ2-3; D is unclear. CDR3 length: 15 residues. Germline CDR1 is SGHTA and CDR2 is FQGNSA. Trimming cost V 5 bases and J 0 bases, with 12 bases left between them. The CDR3 DNA reads as TGTGCCAGCAGCGCCAGTTCTTCTAGCACAGATACGCAGTATTTT. As protein: CASSASSSSTDTQYF.

This clonotype was recorded at least ten times. The chain employs TRBV7-9 and TRBJ2-1; tentative D call: TRBD1 (5 bases). This CDR3 is built from 17 residues. Trimming left V 5 bases short and J 0 bases short, with 17 bases between. Germline V CDR1 and CDR2: SEHNR, FQNEAQ (reference sequence). CDR3 residues: CASSPPVGASSYNEQFF. The CDR3 region has the DNA TGTGCCAGCAGCCCCCCCGTTGGGGCAAGCTCCTACAATGAGCAGTTCTTC.

V gene TRBV14 combines with J gene TRBJ2-1; TRBD2 aligns across 9 bases. In germline, CDR1 is SGHDN, CDR2 FVKESK. The V segment lost 3 bases and the J segment 2 bases; nucleotides outside the gene matches: 5. The CDR3 runs to 16 residues. For the CDR3, the DNA is TGTGCCAGCAGCCACTTGGCGGGAGGGCCCTACAATGAGCAGTTCTTC. Encoded protein: CASSHLAGGPYNEQFF.

This sequence joins TRBV20-1 and TRBJ2-1; D perhaps matches TRBD2 (6 bases). This CDR3 region has 15 residues. Germline loops: CDR1 DFQATT, CDR2 SNEGSKA (reference sequence). With 2 bases removed from V and 1 base from J, the gap between germline ends came to 12 bases. The CDR3 sequence is CSARPWRESYNEQFF. DNA for the CDR3: TGCAGTGCTAGACCTTGGCGGGAATCCTACAATGAGCAGTTCTTC.

This clonotype was counted at least ten times. The chain recombines TRBV18 with TRBJ1-2, with D unresolved. Germline V gene sequence: CDR1 KGHSH, CDR2 LQKENI. The V end lost 1 base, the J end lost 6 bases, and 9 bases lay between the germline ends. The CDR3 sequence is 13 residues long. The CDR3 bases are TGTGCCAGCTCACCACTCCGGACGGATGGCTACACCTTC. Amino acid sequence: CASSPLRTDGYTF.

This clonotype was seen at least ten times. The J gene is TRBJ2-3, the V gene TRBV12-3 or TRBV12-4; unclear D gene. This CDR3 comprises 17 residues. The V end was cut by 1 base, the J end by 1 base, with 15 bases between. As DNA, the CDR3 is TGTGCCAGCAGTTTAGTCCTTCCCCGGCTACGCACAGATACGCAGTATTTT. This sequence encodes CASSLVLPRLRTDTQYF.

The rearrangement uses TRBV27 and TRBJ2-7; TRBD1 might be the D (6 bases). The germline CDR1 and CDR2 sequences are MNHEY and SMNVEV (reference sequence). The CDR3 runs 14 residues. The ends were cut back, 7 bases at V and 4 bases at J, with 17 bases in the middle. CDR3 amino acids: CASKTYRVGYEQYF. CDR3 in DNA: TGTGCCAGCAAAACCTACAGGGTGGGGTACGAGCAGTACTTC.

Ten or more counts support this clonotype. The rearrangement joins TRBV11-3 to TRBJ1-4; D might be TRBD1 (5 bases). This CDR3 is 18 amino acids long. Germline-derived CDR1 and CDR2 are SGHNT and YENEEA. Trimming removed 4 bases at V and 8 bases at J, with 26 bases between. CDR3 amino acids: CASSSSSWVPQGAEKLFF. DNA for the CDR3: TGTGCCAGCAGCTCATCCTCATGGGTACCCCAGGGAGCCGAAAAACTGTTTTTT.

This clonotype was seen repeatedly, ten times or more. V is TRBV20-1 and J is TRBJ2-3; 9 nucleotides agree with TRBD2. This CDR3 comprises 16 residues. Losses at the gene ends were 5 bases for V and 2 bases for J; bases not matched to a gene: 11. CDR1 is DFQATT and CDR2 is SNEGSKA in the germline V gene (reference sequence). CDR3 bases: TGCAGTGCTTATTCTAGCGGGAACCTTATCACAGATACGCAGTATTTT. Translating it yields CSAYSSGNLITDTQYF.